The 12 T cell receptor beta chains reported below all come from one sample, sequenced in a study of OX40 agonist ivuxolimab in advanced cancers. Profiled with immunoSEQ multiplex PCR; TCRdb holds only in-frame clones, not every one. The top ten hold around 18% of the sample, which has under 45,000 clones, 74% seen once. Source: CD4+ or CD8+ T cells sorted from blood, taken in a trial of the OX40 agonist ivuxolimab. The receptors derive from an adult with an advanced solid tumor such as melanoma, head and neck, liver or kidney cancer.

This clone was found a few times. The chain is built from TRBV5-8 and TRBJ2-5, with D perhaps matching TRBD1 (6 bases). Germline values: CDR1 SGHTS, CDR2 YDEGEE. The CDR3 spans 16 residues. Trimming stripped 4 bases from V and 0 bases from J, with 16 bases between. The CDR3, as DNA: TGTGCCAGCAGCCCGGGGACAAGGACGTACCAAGAGACCCAGTACTTC. Translated: CASSPGTRTYQETQYF.

The rearrangement links TRBV7-2 to TRBJ1-2; 8 nucleotides agree with TRBD1. From germline, CDR1 is SGHTA and CDR2 FQGNSA. Germline trimming cut 3 bases from V and 4 bases from J; bases unmatched to any gene: 10. The CDR3 totals 16 residues. The CDR3 nucleotides read TGTGCCAGCAGCTTGTTAGCAGGGGGCGCGGTCTATGGCTACACCTTC. Residues: CASSLLAGGAVYGYTF.

This clone was detected a few times. The rearrangement links TRBV19 to TRBJ2-7; possible D gene TRBD2, 5 bases. CDR1 and CDR2 from the germline V gene are LNHDA and SQIVND (reference sequence). Trimming took off 1 base at V and 5 bases at J, with 12 bases between the two ends. This CDR3 has 14 amino acids. CDR3 sequence reads: CASSIGGSWNEQYF. CDR3 sequence (DNA): TGTGCCAGTAGTATAGGAGGGTCGTGGAACGAGCAGTACTTC.

The rearrangement joins TRBV19 to TRBJ1-2; D is perhaps TRBD1 (6 bases). The CDR3 is made up of 14 amino acids. The V and J ends lost 7 bases and 4 bases respectively, with 16 bases between them. Germline V gene lookup returns CDR1 LNHDA and CDR2 SQIVND (reference sequence). The CDR3 DNA is TGTGCCAGTAACCGGGACACACCTCCCTATGGCTACACCTTC. Amino acid sequence: CASNRDTPPYGYTF.

This sequence joins TRBV7-3 and TRBJ1-3; 7 bases match TRBD1. The CDR3 consists of 13 residues. The germline CDR1 and CDR2 sequences are SGHTA and FQGTGA. The V gene end was trimmed by 5 bases and the J gene end by 2 bases; junction bases not matched to a gene: 0. DNA of the CDR3: TGTGCCAGCAGCACAGGGGCTGGAAACACCATATATTTT. This translates into CASSTGAGNTIYF.

V usage is TRBV2 and J usage is TRBJ2-5; D uncertain. Germline V CDR1 and CDR2: SNHLY, FYNNEI. Trimming cost V 6 bases and J 5 bases, with 7 bases left between them. The CDR3 is made up of 11 amino acids. This CDR3 is CASRFGETQYF. CDR3 bases: TGTGCCAGCAGGTTTGGTGAGACCCAGTACTTC.

V usage is TRBV29-1 and J usage is TRBJ2-7; D tentatively fits TRBD1 or TRBD2 (5 bases each). With 3 bases removed from V and 5 bases from J, the gap between germline ends came to 11 bases. The CDR3 is 12 amino acids. The germline CDR1 and CDR2 sequences are SQVTM and ANQGSEA. This chain's CDR3 is CSVDKGTDEQYF. Written as DNA, the CDR3 is TGCAGCGTTGATAAGGGGACCGACGAGCAGTACTTC.

V and J are TRBV5-1 and TRBJ2-5, with no clear D. There are 13 residues in the CDR3. Germline V gene lookup returns CDR1 SGHRS and CDR2 YFSETQ. V lost 2 bases and J 1 base, leaving 6 bases between the germline ends. The CDR3, as DNA: TGCGCCAGCAGCTTCACGGGCCAAGAGACCCAGTACTTC. This sequence encodes CASSFTGQETQYF.

The J gene is TRBJ2-7, the V gene TRBV27; tentatively, D is TRBD1 (5 bases). This CDR3 region has 15 residues. Germline V lookup: CDR1 MNHEY, CDR2 SMNVEV (reference sequence). V lost 0 bases and J 6 bases, leaving 15 bases between the germline ends. The CDR3 reads CASSLSGASDGEQYV. The CDR3 DNA follows: TGTGCCAGCAGTTTATCAGGGGCCTCGGACGGCGAGCAGTACGTC.

The CDR3 sequence is CASSLVGRETQYF. CDR3 nucleotide sequence: TGTGCCAGCAGCTTGGTTGGGCGAGAGACCCAGTACTTC. The chain carries TRBV5-6 and TRBJ2-5; D uncertain. There are 13 residues in the CDR3. Germline V CDR1 and CDR2: SGHDT, YYEEEE. Trimming cost V 0 bases and J 4 bases, with 7 bases left between them.

V usage is TRBV6-5 and J usage is TRBJ1-2, with D tentatively TRBD1 (6 bases). The V gene's germline CDR1 is MNHEY and CDR2 SVGAGI. V lost 8 bases, J lost 7 bases, and 17 bases lay in between. This CDR3 is built from 13 residues. The CDR3: CASGQGSVGGYTF. In DNA, the CDR3 is TGTGCCAGCGGGCAGGGGTCTGTCGGTGGCTACACCTTC.

V usage is TRBV5-4 and J usage is TRBJ1-3; D not resolved. The CDR3 consists of 15 residues. Germline V CDR1 and CDR2: SGHNT, YYREEE (reference sequence). The germline V and J ends were trimmed by 4 bases and 2 bases, with 13 bases remaining between them. The CDR3 reads CASSAESEPGNTIYF. The CDR3 bases are TGTGCCAGCAGCGCCGAAAGCGAACCTGGAAACACCATATATTTT.